Below, 20 T cell receptor beta chains from the same sample are listed, as sequenced in a study of shared clonotypes between healthy human individuals. The assay was immunoSEQ multiplex PCR, and TCRdb's table has in-frame clones only and misses some. The table includes a few million clones, 85% to 95% detected once. Material for sequencing was naive CD4+ T cells from PBMCs. Subset meaning: CD45RA+ positively selected. These receptors were obtained from a man aged 18 to 29 in good health. Some clones in this sample may be carry-over from other donors' samples.

V usage is TRBV7-2 and J usage is TRBJ2-3; 8 positions agree with TRBD2. Per the germline V gene, CDR1 is SGHTA and CDR2 is FQGNSA. The CDR3 covers 16 residues. Trimming took 5 bases from V and 6 from J; bases not matched to a gene: 13. The CDR3 sequence is CASSQQSGSILDTQYF. In DNA, the CDR3 is TGTGCCAGCAGCCAGCAAAGCGGGAGTATTTTGGATACGCAGTATTTT. Variable domain in full (rest from reference TRBV7-2 and TRBJ2-3): GAGVSQSPSNKVTEKGKDVELRCDPISGHTALYWYRQSLGQGLEFLIYFQGNSAPDKSGLPSDRFSAERTGGSVSTLTIQRTQQEDSAVYLCASSQQSGSILDTQYFGPGTRLTVL.

The V call is TRBV9, the J call TRBJ2-1; D gene ambiguous. From germline, CDR1 is SGDLS and CDR2 YYNGEE. The CDR3 totals 13 residues. The V end was cut by 1 base, the J end by 6 bases, with 8 bases between. CDR3 nucleotides: TGTGCCAGCAGCGTAAGGGTAGGCAATGAGCAGTTCTTC. The encoded protein is CASSVRVGNEQFF.

The sample holds one count of this clone. The V and J genes are TRBV12-5 and TRBJ2-1; D could derive from TRBD1 or TRBD2 (6 bases each). The CDR3 has 13 amino acids. V was clipped by 5 bases and J by 10 bases, with 15 bases between them. CDR1 is LGHNT and CDR2 is FRNRAP in the germline V gene. In nucleotides, the CDR3 is TGTGCTAGTGGTATGGGAGGACAGTCGGAGCAGTTCTTC. The encoded protein is CASGMGGQSEQFF.

The rearrangement links TRBV5-4 to TRBJ1-1; TRBD1 matches 8 bases. The V gene end was trimmed by 1 base and the J gene end by 2 bases; junction bases not matched to a gene: 10. There are 17 residues in the CDR3. Germline loops: CDR1 SGHNT, CDR2 YYREEE (reference sequence). This chain's CDR3 is CASSLTPGQETNTEAFF. CDR3 in DNA: TGTGCCAGCAGCTTGACCCCGGGACAGGAGACTAACACTGAAGCTTTCTTT.

J is TRBJ2-2 and V is TRBV19; TRBD2 agrees at 7 bases. CDR3 size: 15 residues. J was trimmed by 2 bases and V by 7 bases; bases with no gene match: 7. Germline V lookup: CDR1 LNHDA, CDR2 SQIVND (reference sequence). CDR3 nucleotides: TGTGCCAGTACACGCGGGAGTACTAACACCGGGGAGCTGTTTTTT. Protein sequence: CASTRGSTNTGELFF.

The V gene is TRBV7-2, the J gene TRBJ2-1; 9 bases match TRBD2. The V segment lost 3 bases and the J segment 9 bases; nucleotides outside the gene matches: 9. The V gene's germline CDR1 is SGHTA and CDR2 FQGNSA. The CDR3 has 15 amino acids. Here the CDR3 reads CASSFRREGLGEQFF. The CDR3 bases are TGTGCCAGCAGCTTTCGGCGGGAGGGCCTGGGTGAGCAGTTCTTC.

This clone was seen just once. The rearrangement joins TRBV28 to TRBJ2-7, with D possibly matching TRBD2 (5 bases). Trimming took 7 bases from V and 0 from J, leaving 16 bases between them. CDR1 and CDR2 from the germline V gene are MDHEN and SYDVKM. This CDR3 comprises 15 residues. The CDR3 coding sequence is TGTGCCAGCACCATGGGAGCCCAAACCTCCTACGAGCAGTACTTC. Protein sequence: CASTMGAQTSYEQYF.

In DNA form, the CDR3 reads TGCGCCAGCAGCCTGCCGGGGGGTCCCTGGGAGCAGTACTTC. As protein: CASSLPGGPWEQYF. V usage is TRBV4-1 and J usage is TRBJ2-7; TRBD2 agrees at 7 bases. The V and J ends lost 4 bases and 7 bases, in that order; junction bases with no gene match: 10. Germline V gene lookup returns CDR1 MGHRA and CDR2 YSYEKL. This CDR3 region has 14 residues.

V is TRBV7-2 and J is TRBJ2-7; tentatively, D is TRBD1 or TRBD2 (6 bases each). The CDR3 has 14 residues. Per germline, CDR1 SGHTA and CDR2 FQGNSA. Trimming removed 2 bases from V and 7 bases from J, with 15 bases in between. CDR3 bases: TGTGCCAGCAGCTTAAAACCGGGGGCGAGGGAGCAGTACTTC. This sequence encodes CASSLKPGAREQYF.

The CDR3 loop is CASTPRGRGRGETQYF. In DNA, the CDR3 is TGTGCCAGCACTCCTCGGGGCAGGGGGCGAGGAGAGACCCAGTACTTC. This chain joins TRBV28 and TRBJ2-5; 8 bases agree with TRBD1. J lost 4 bases, V lost 7 bases, and 14 bases had no gene match. The CDR3 sequence is 16 residues long. Germline V gene data show CDR1 as MDHEN and CDR2 as SYDVKM. Full variable domain (remainder filled in from reference TRBV28 and TRBJ2-5): DVKVTQSSRYLVKRTGEKVFLECVQDMDHENMFWYRQDPGLGLRLIYFSYDVKMKEKGDIPEGYSVSREKKERFSLILESASTNQTSMYLCASTPRGRGRGETQYFGPGTRLLVL.

Regarding this clone: The sample has other DNA sequences that encode this CDR3 too. The chain combines TRBV6-1 with TRBJ1-1; D is undetermined. Deletions cut 6 bases from V and 2 bases from J, with 10 bases between. Per the germline V gene, CDR1 is MNHNS and CDR2 is SASEGT. The CDR3 extends over 13 amino acids. The CDR3 is CASRLDGNTEAFF. In DNA form, the CDR3 reads TGTGCCAGCAGACTGGACGGTAACACTGAAGCTTTCTTT.

A word on this clone: Other DNA sequences in this sample translate to the same CDR3. This rearrangement joins TRBV7-3 to TRBJ2-7; 14 bases map to TRBD2. This CDR3 is 14 amino acids long. The V segment lost 4 bases and the J segment 6 bases; nucleotides outside the gene matches: 2. Per germline, CDR1 SGHTA and CDR2 FQGTGA. The CDR3 region has the DNA TGTGCCAGCAGCTCGGGACTAGCGGGGGCCGAGCAGTACTTC. This encodes CASSSGLAGAEQYF.

This sequence joins TRBV11-2 and TRBJ1-1, with D hard to call. The V gene's germline CDR1 is SGHAT and CDR2 FQNNGV. The CDR3 length is 13 residues. The V and J ends lost 4 bases and 8 bases respectively, with 14 bases between them. The CDR3 is CASSSLPTMEAFF. CDR3 nucleotides: TGTGCCAGCAGCTCCCTTCCCACCATGGAAGCTTTCTTT. Full variable domain (missing parts from reference TRBV11-2 and TRBJ1-1): EAGVAQSPRYKIIEKRQSVAFWCNPISGHATLYWYQQILGQGPKLLIQFQNNGVVDDSQLPKDRFSAERLKGVDSTLKIQPAKLEDSAVYLCASSSLPTMEAFFGQGTRLTVV.

This chain joins TRBV4-1 and TRBJ2-3; no firm D call. This CDR3 contains 15 residues. Trimming cost V 4 bases and J 4 bases, with 15 bases left between them. Germline-derived CDR1 and CDR2 are MGHRA and YSYEKL. CDR3 sequence (DNA): TGCGCCAGCAGCCGGTTTTGGCCGGCCGCAGATACGCAGTATTTT. This codes for CASSRFWPAADTQYF.

The J gene is TRBJ2-7, the V gene TRBV11-1; no reliable D call. Germline V CDR1 and CDR2: SGHAT, FQDESV (reference sequence). This CDR3 has 14 amino acids. V was cut by 4 bases and J by 2 bases, with 12 bases left in between. The CDR3 region has the DNA TGTGCCAGCAGCTCCACCCGAGCAGCCTACGAGCAGTACTTC. As protein: CASSSTRAAYEQYF. Full variable domain (outside the CDR3, taken from reference TRBV11-1 and TRBJ2-7): EAEVAQSPRYKITEKSQAVAFWCDPISGHATLYWYRQILGQGPELLVQFQDESVVDDSQLPKDRFSAERLKGVDSTLKIQPAELGDSAMYLCASSSTRAAYEQYFGPGTRLTVT.

The gene calls are TRBV7-9 and TRBJ2-3, with 10 bases lining up with TRBD2. Germline loops: CDR1 SEHNR, CDR2 FQNEAQ (reference sequence). The trim removed 5 bases at V and 3 bases at J, leaving 8 bases unmatched. This CDR3 has 16 amino acids. The CDR3 sequence is CASSPSGRGGTDTQYF. The CDR3 DNA follows: TGTGCCAGCAGCCCGAGCGGGAGGGGCGGTACAGATACGCAGTATTTT. Together with reference TRBV7-9 and TRBJ2-3, the CDR3 gives the full variable domain: DTGVSQNPRHKITKRGQNVTFRCDPISEHNRLYWYRQTLGQGPEFLTYFQNEAQLEKSRLLSDRFSAERPKGSFSTLEIQRTEQGDSAMYLCASSPSGRGGTDTQYFGPGTRLTVL.

The sample holds a few counts of this clone. The chain has TRBV9 and TRBJ1-1; a weak D match, TRBD1 (5 bases). Trimming left V 3 bases short and J 2 bases short, with 14 bases between. Germline values: CDR1 SGDLS, CDR2 YYNGEE. The CDR3 covers 15 residues. This chain's CDR3 is CASSGSQGGNTEAFF. The CDR3 bases are TGTGCCAGCAGCGGTTCGCAGGGAGGAAACACTGAAGCTTTCTTT.

The chain is built from TRBV29-1 and TRBJ2-3; D is uncertain. Per the germline V gene, CDR1 is SQVTM and CDR2 is ANQGSEA. This CDR3 spans 13 amino acids. V dropped 4 bases and J dropped 5 bases, with 13 bases sitting between them. The CDR3 sequence is CSVGAVLIDTQYF. The DNA of the CDR3 is TGCAGCGTTGGGGCAGTTCTAATAGATACGCAGTATTTT.

This clone appeared once. The rearrangement links TRBV5-1 to TRBJ1-1, with 9 bases fitting TRBD1. Unmatched junction bases numbered 1, after V lost 4 bases and J lost 3 bases. Looked up from germline, CDR1 is SGHRS and CDR2 is YFSETQ. CDR3 length: 13 amino acids. In DNA form, the CDR3 reads TGCGCCAGCAGCCGGGACAGGGACACTGAAGCTTTCTTT. The encoded protein is CASSRDRDTEAFF.

This clone was detected once. V usage is TRBV29-1 and J usage is TRBJ2-7, with a possible D match to TRBD1 (5 bases). Germline CDR1 and CDR2: SQVTM and ANQGSEA. The CDR3 loop spans 14 amino acids. The V end was cut by 5 bases, the J end by 3 bases, with 17 bases between. CDR3 coding DNA: TGCAGCGTTTATGATACGACTGGACACTACGAGCAGTACTTC. This codes for CSVYDTTGHYEQYF.